This is a list of T cell receptor beta chains from one sample in a study of T cells and copy number aberrations in small-cell lung cancer. Clones were sequenced by immunoSEQ multiplex PCR, and TCRdb holds only the in-frame ones, with some missing. Seen here are more than 6,500 clones, around 77% observed once, and the top ten hold around a tenth. Sequencing was done on a sample of normal tissue next to the tumor. The receptors stem from a woman between 65 and 79 years old with small cell lung cancer. Some clones in this sample may be carry-over from other donors' samples. The CDR3 runs from the conserved cysteine through the conserved F or W. D genes are given only for firm matches. Clone size is given for some rows only: seen once, a few or many times, or a class if the clone is expanded.

>TRBD1|once|TRBJ2-1|TRBV2
CASRGTVTYNEQFF
TGTGCCAGCAGAGGGACAGTTACATACAATGAGCAGTTCTTC
>NA|NA|TRBJ1-2|TRBV11-2
CASSPGTGRDYGYTF
TGTGCCAGCAGCCCTGGTACTGGACGAGACTATGGCTACACCTTC
>NA|NA|TRBJ2-3|TRBV28
CASSSGRAGYTDTQYF
TGTGCCAGCAGTTCCGGGCGGGCGGGATACACAGATACGCAGTATTTT
>NA|once|TRBJ2-7|TRBV15
CATSNLNYEQYF
TGTGCCACCAGCAATCTGAATTACGAGCAGTACTTC
>NA|NA|TRBJ2-1|TRBV2
CASRREYNEQFF
TGTGCCAGCCGTCGGGAATACAATGAGCAGTTCTTC
>TRBD1|NA|TRBJ1-1|TRBV6-5
CASLRPGQGSEAFF
TGTGCCAGTTTAAGGCCGGGACAGGGGTCTGAAGCTTTCTTT
>NA|NA|TRBJ1-1|TRBV6-5
CASSYPGRWNTEAFF
TGTGCCAGCAGTTACCCGGGACGTTGGAACACTGAAGCTTTCTTT
>TRBD2|NA|TRBJ2-2|TRBV7-9
CASSEREANTGELFF
TGTGCCAGCAGCGAACGGGAGGCGAACACCGGGGAGCTGTTTTTT
>NA|NA|TRBJ2-3|TRBV7-9
CASGGSEDTQYF
TGTGCCAGCGGAGGGAGTGAAGATACGCAGTATTTT
>NA|once|TRBJ2-1|TRBV7-8
CASSLRGEAEQFF
TGTGCCAGCAGCTTAAGGGGGGAGGCTGAGCAGTTCTTC
>NA|few|TRBJ1-1|TRBV5-1
CASSFRGPMNTEAFF
TGCGCCAGCAGCTTCCGGGGGCCCATGAACACTGAAGCTTTCTTT
>TRBD2|NA|TRBJ2-1|TRBV5-8
CASSSGLAADNEQFF
TGTGCCAGCAGCTCCGGACTAGCGGCAGACAATGAGCAGTTCTTC
>TRBD2|NA|TRBJ2-3|TRBV9
CASSVLAGATDTQYF
TGTGCCAGCAGCGTCCTAGCGGGAGCCACAGATACGCAGTATTTT
>TRBD1|few|TRBJ1-2|TRBV6-5
CASSWTGGGYTF
TGTGCCAGCAGTTGGACAGGGGGCGGCTACACCTTC
>NA|NA|TRBJ1-1|TRBV9
CASSAGQANTEAFF
TGTGCCAGCAGCGCGGGGCAAGCGAACACTGAAGCTTTCTTT
>TRBD1|NA|TRBJ2-3|TRBV10-3
CAISAGQGPDTQYF
TGTGCCATCAGCGCGGGACAGGGGCCAGATACGCAGTATTTT
>NA|NA|TRBJ2-3|TRBV30
CAWSKGTASTDTQYF
TGTGCCTGGAGTAAGGGAACGGCTAGCACAGATACGCAGTATTTT
>TRBD1|NA|TRBJ1-1|TRBV19
CASSRGQGWGTEAFF
TGTGCCAGTAGTAGGGGACAGGGTTGGGGCACTGAAGCTTTCTTT
>TRBD1|NA|TRBJ2-1|TRBV7-8
CASSLAGGEFF
TGTGCCAGCAGCTTAGCAGGGGGCGAGTTCTTC
>NA|NA|TRBJ2-3|TRBV7-2
CASSLAVEGALDTQYF
TGTGCCAGCAGCTTAGCGGTGGAGGGGGCGCTTGATACGCAGTATTTT
>TRBD1|NA|TRBJ1-2|TRBV2
CASKAEQGRRYGYTF
TGTGCCAGCAAGGCGGAACAGGGGAGGAGGTATGGCTACACCTTC
>TRBD1|once|TRBJ2-7|TRBV5-1
CASSSRDRGYEQYF
TGCGCCAGCAGCTCTAGGGACAGGGGATACGAGCAGTACTTC
>NA|NA|TRBJ2-7|TRBV5-1
CASSGLSYEQYF
TGCGCCAGCAGTGGCCTTTCCTACGAGCAGTACTTC
>NA|NA|TRBJ2-7|TRBV6-1
CASSEAQDGYEQYF
TGTGCCAGCAGTGAAGCGCAAGACGGGTACGAGCAGTACTTC
>NA|NA|TRBJ1-3|TRBV5-6
CASSSPSSGNTIYF
TGTGCCAGCAGCTCCCCGAGCTCTGGAAACACCATATATTTT
>NA|NA|TRBJ1-5|TRBV7-9
CASSSSPGQPQHF
TGTGCCAGCAGCTCGTCCCCCGGGCAGCCCCAGCATTTT
>TRBD1|NA|TRBJ2-3|TRBV7-9
CASSSYRGLADTQYF
TGTGCCAGCAGCTCCTACAGGGGTCTGGCAGATACGCAGTATTTT
>TRBD1|NA|TRBJ1-5|TRBV19
CASSEQGGGQPQHF
TGTGCCAGTAGTGAACAGGGGGGGGGTCAGCCCCAGCATTTT
>NA|medium-sized|TRBJ2-7|TRBV9
CASSVYDEAYYEQYF
TGTGCCAGCAGCGTATATGATGAAGCTTACTACGAGCAGTACTTC
>NA|NA|TRBJ2-5|TRBV11-2
CASSPMGETQYF
TGTGCCAGCAGCCCGATGGGGGAAACCCAGTACTTC
>TRBD2|medium-sized|TRBJ2-1|TRBV7-2
CASSRIGLAGGHNEQFF
TGTGCCAGCAGCCGAATAGGACTAGCGGGAGGGCATAATGAGCAGTTCTTC
>TRBD2|NA|TRBJ2-7|TRBV4-2
CASSQEFGRAGEQYF
TGTGCCAGCAGCCAAGAATTCGGGAGGGCGGGCGAGCAGTACTTC
>NA|NA|TRBJ2-7|TRBV4-1
CASRRAGNSYEQYF
TGCGCCAGCCGCCGGGCTGGCAACTCCTACGAGCAGTACTTC
>TRBD1|NA|TRBJ1-4|TRBV29-1
CSAQTGGDEKLFF
TGCAGCGCGCAGACAGGGGGCGATGAAAAACTGTTTTTT
>NA|NA|TRBJ2-5|TRBV28
CASSTGPRAETQYF
TGTGCCAGCAGCACGGGCCCCCGGGCGGAGACCCAGTACTTC
>NA|medium-sized|TRBJ1-2|TRBV21-1
CASSKCRTDYGYTF
TGTGCCAGCAGCAAATGCCGGACTGACTATGGCTACACCTTC
>NA|NA|TRBJ2-1|TRBV6-6
CASSYQDLGSNEQFF
TGTGCCAGCAGTTACCAGGACCTAGGGTCCAATGAGCAGTTCTTC
>NA|NA|TRBJ2-5|TRBV7-2
CASSLNPFQETQYF
TGTGCCAGCAGCTTAAACCCCTTCCAAGAGACCCAGTACTTC
>TRBD2|NA|TRBJ2-7|TRBV5-4
CASSLAPSGRGHEQYF
TGTGCCAGCAGCTTGGCCCCCAGCGGGAGAGGCCACGAGCAGTACTTC
>NA|few|TRBJ2-3|TRBV28
CASSLWLPPTDTQYF
TGTGCCAGCAGTTTATGGTTGCCACCCACAGATACGCAGTATTTT